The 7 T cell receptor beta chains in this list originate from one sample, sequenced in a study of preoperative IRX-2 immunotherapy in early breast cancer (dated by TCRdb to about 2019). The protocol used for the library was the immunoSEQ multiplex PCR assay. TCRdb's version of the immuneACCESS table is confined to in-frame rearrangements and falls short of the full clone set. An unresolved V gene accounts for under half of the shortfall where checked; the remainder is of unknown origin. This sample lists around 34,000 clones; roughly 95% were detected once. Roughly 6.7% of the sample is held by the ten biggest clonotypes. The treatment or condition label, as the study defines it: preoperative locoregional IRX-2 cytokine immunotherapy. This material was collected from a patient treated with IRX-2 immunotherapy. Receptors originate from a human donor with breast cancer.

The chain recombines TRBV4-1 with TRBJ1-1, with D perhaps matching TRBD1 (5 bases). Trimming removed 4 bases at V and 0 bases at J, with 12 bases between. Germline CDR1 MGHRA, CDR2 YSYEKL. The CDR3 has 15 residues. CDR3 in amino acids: CASSPWGEMNTEAFF. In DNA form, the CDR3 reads TGCGCCAGCAGCCCTTGGGGGGAAATGAACACTGAAGCTTTCTTT.

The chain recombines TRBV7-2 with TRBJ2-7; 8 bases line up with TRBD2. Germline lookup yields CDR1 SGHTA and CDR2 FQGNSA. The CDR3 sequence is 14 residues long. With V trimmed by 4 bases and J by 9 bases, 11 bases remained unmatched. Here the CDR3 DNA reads TGTGCCAGCAGCTCGACCGGGGGGGGCCTCGGGCAGTACTTC. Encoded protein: CASSSTGGGLGQYF. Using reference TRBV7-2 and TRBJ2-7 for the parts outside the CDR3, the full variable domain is GAGVSQSPSNKVTEKGKDVELRCDPISGHTALYWYRQSLGQGLEFLIYFQGNSAPDKSGLPSDRFSAERTGGSVSTLTIQRTQQEDSAVYLCASSSTGGGLGQYFGPGTRLTVT.

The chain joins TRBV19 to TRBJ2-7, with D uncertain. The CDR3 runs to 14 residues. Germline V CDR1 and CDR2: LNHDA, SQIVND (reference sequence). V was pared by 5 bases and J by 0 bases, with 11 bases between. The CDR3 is CASSVGGDSYEQYF. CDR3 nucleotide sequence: TGTGCCAGTAGTGTGGGTGGGGACTCCTACGAGCAGTACTTC.

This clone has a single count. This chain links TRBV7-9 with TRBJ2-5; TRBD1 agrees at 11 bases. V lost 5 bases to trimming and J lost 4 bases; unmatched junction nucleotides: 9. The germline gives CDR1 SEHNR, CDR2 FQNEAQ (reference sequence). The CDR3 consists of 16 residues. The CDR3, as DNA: TGTGCCAGCAGCCGAGGACAGGGGGCATGGGGAGAGACCCAGTACTTC. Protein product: CASSRGQGAWGETQYF. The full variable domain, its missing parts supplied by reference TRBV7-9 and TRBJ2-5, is DTGVSQNPRHKITKRGQNVTFRCDPISEHNRLYWYRQTLGQGPEFLTYFQNEAQLEKSRLLSDRFSAERPKGSFSTLEIQRTEQGDSAMYLCASSRGQGAWGETQYFGPGTRLLVL.

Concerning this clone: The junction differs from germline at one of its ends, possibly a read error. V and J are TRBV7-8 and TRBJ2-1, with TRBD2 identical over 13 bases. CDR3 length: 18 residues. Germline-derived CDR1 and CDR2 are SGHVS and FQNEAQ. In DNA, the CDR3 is TGTGCCAGCAGTTTAGGACTAGCGGGAGTCGGGTCCTACAATGAGCAGTTCTTC. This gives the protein CASSLGLAGVGSYNEQFF. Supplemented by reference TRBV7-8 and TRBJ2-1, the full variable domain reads GAGVSQSPRYKVAKRGQDVALRCDPISGHVSLFWYQQALGQGPEFLTYFQNEAQLDKSGLPSDRFFAERPEGSVSTLKIQRTQQEDSAVYLCASSLGLAGVGSYNEQFFGPGTRLTVL.

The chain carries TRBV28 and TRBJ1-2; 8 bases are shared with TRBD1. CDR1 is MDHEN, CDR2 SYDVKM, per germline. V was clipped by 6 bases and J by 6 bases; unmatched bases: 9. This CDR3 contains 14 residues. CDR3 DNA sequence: TGTGCCAGCAGCTCACCGGGACAGGCCCATGGCTACACCTTC. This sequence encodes CASSSPGQAHGYTF.

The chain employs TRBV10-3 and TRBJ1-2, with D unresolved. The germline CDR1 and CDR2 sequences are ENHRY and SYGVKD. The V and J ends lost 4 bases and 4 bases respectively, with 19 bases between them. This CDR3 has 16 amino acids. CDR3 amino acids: CAISGFLGQASYGYTF. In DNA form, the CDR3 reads TGTGCCATCAGTGGGTTCCTTGGGCAGGCATCCTATGGCTACACCTTC.